This passage covers 25 T cell receptor beta chains from one sample sequenced in a study of cytomegalovirus exposure and HLA in healthy donors. PCR primers comprised 60 Vbeta and 13 Jbeta primers. Sequencing was performed with immunoSEQ multiplex PCR; in TCRdb, only in-frame clones are kept and a portion is missing. Found here are approximately 100,000 clones, over 70% of them singletons; the top ten hold approximately 2.8%. Specimen: PBMCs. The receptors shown here come from a female donor in good health and CMV-seronegative.

J is TRBJ2-7 and V is TRBV11-3; TRBD1 matches 7 bases. Germline V gene data show CDR1 as SGHNT and CDR2 as YENEEA. The ends lost 5 bases at V and 7 bases at J; junction bases unmatched: 14. This CDR3 contains 15 residues. The CDR3 DNA is TGTGCCAGCAGCGTAGGGGACAGTCTTACTGAGGAGCAGTACTTC. Amino acids: CASSVGDSLTEEQYF.

The rearrangement uses TRBV28 and TRBJ2-5; D ambiguous. Per the germline V gene, CDR1 is MDHEN and CDR2 is SYDVKM. V gave up 7 bases and J gave up 2 bases, with 17 bases separating them. This CDR3 has 15 residues. CDR3 residues: CASKTGGFAQETQYF. As DNA, the CDR3 is TGTGCCAGCAAAACCGGCGGATTCGCACAAGAGACCCAGTACTTC.

This CDR3 is CASSQAGDGTDTQYF. DNA of the CDR3: TGTGCCAGCAGCCAAGCGGGTGACGGTACAGATACGCAGTATTTT. The chain combines TRBV4-2 with TRBJ2-3; D uncertain. The V and J ends lost 1 base and 3 bases respectively, with 11 bases between them. This CDR3 region has 15 residues. Germline V CDR1 and CDR2: LGHNA, YNFKEQ.

About this clone: One junction end does not reproduce the germline sequence, and a read error may be involved. Distinct nucleotide sequences in the sample also encode this CDR3. V and J are TRBV9 and TRBJ2-1; 7 nucleotides align to TRBD2. The CDR3 consists of 14 residues. The germline gives CDR1 SGDLS, CDR2 YYNGEE. CDR3 nucleotides: TGTGCCAGCAGCGTCGGGAGGCCGGGGGATGAACAGTTCTTC. It encodes CASSVGRPGDEQFF.

The chain is built from TRBV11-3 and TRBJ1-4; 9 bases match TRBD1. Germline CDR1 SGHNT, CDR2 YENEEA. The V segment lost 5 bases and the J segment 12 bases; nucleotides outside the gene matches: 13. This CDR3 contains 15 residues. CDR3 region: CASSPSGTGIIQLFF. The CDR3 coding sequence is TGTGCCAGCAGCCCCTCCGGGACAGGGATAATTCAACTGTTTTTT.

This chain connects TRBV2 to TRBJ2-1; D possibly corresponds to TRBD2 (5 bases). Germline lookup yields CDR1 SNHLY and CDR2 FYNNEI. V dropped 1 base and J dropped 12 bases, with 19 bases sitting between them. This CDR3 spans 15 amino acids. The CDR3 sequence: CASSEDRRAPKGQFF. CDR3 in DNA: TGTGCCAGCAGTGAAGATCGGCGGGCCCCCAAAGGGCAGTTCTTC.

This chain uses TRBV15 with TRBJ1-2; the D gene is possibly TRBD1 (5 bases). V was cut by 3 bases and J by 4 bases, with 15 bases left in between. This CDR3 has 15 residues. CDR1 is LNHNV and CDR2 is YYDKDF in the germline V gene (reference sequence). The CDR3 nucleotides are TGTGCCACCAGCAGGGGGAGGGGCGAGGCCTATGGCTACACCTTC. This gives the protein CATSRGRGEAYGYTF.

V is TRBV7-3 and J is TRBJ1-1; unclear D gene. Trimming shortened V by 2 bases and J by 0 bases, and 4 bases separated the two germline ends. CDR1 SGHTA and CDR2 FQGTGA come from the germline V gene. CDR3 size: 13 residues. For the CDR3, the DNA is TGTGCCAGCAGCTTACAGATGAACACTGAAGCTTTCTTT. This codes for CASSLQMNTEAFF. Complete variable domain (other parts from reference TRBV7-3 and TRBJ1-1): GAGVSQTPSNKVTEKGKYVELRCDPISGHTALYWYRQSLGQGPEFLIYFQGTGAADDSGLPNDRFFAVRPEGSVSTLKIQRTERGDSAVYLCASSLQMNTEAFFGQGTRLTVV.

The gene calls are TRBV5-4 and TRBJ2-7, with 8 bases fitting TRBD1. CDR1 SGHNT and CDR2 YYREEE come from the germline V gene (reference sequence). The V and J ends lost 0 bases and 5 bases, in that order; junction bases with no gene match: 10. The CDR3 covers 16 residues. This chain's CDR3 is CASSLGGQAPTNEQYF. DNA for the CDR3: TGTGCCAGCAGCTTGGGGGGACAGGCACCGACAAACGAGCAGTACTTC. The variable domain in full, with the rest retrieved from reference TRBV5-4 and TRBJ2-7, is ETGVTQSPTHLIKTRGQQVTLRCSSQSGHNTVSWYQQALGQGPQFIFQYYREEENGRGNFPPRFSGLQFPNYSSELNVNALELDDSALYLCASSLGGQAPTNEQYFGPGTRLTVT.

Note on this clone: Relative to the germline gene, one junction end is altered; a read error may explain this. The chain carries TRBV7-9 and TRBJ2-7; D is unresolved. The CDR3 contains 12 residues. CDR1 SEHNR and CDR2 FQNEAQ come from the germline V gene (reference sequence). CDR3 loop: CSSSFFSYEQYF. CDR3 DNA sequence: TGTTCCAGCAGCTTCTTCTCCTACGAGCAGTACTTC.

This chain uses TRBV6-5 with TRBJ1-2; D might be TRBD1 (5 bases). The CDR3 extends over 16 amino acids. Trimming took 2 bases from V and 5 from J, leaving 18 bases between them. The germline gives CDR1 MNHEY, CDR2 SVGAGI. The CDR3 loop reads CASSYGRGRGAYGYTF. CDR3 DNA sequence: TGTGCCAGCAGTTACGGTCGTGGGAGGGGAGCTTATGGCTACACCTTC.

The rearrangement joins TRBV6-4 to TRBJ2-1; TRBD2 matches 14 bases. The CDR3 length is 15 residues. Germline assignment: CDR1 MRHNA and CDR2 SNTAGT. The J segment lost 5 bases and the V segment lost 10 bases, leaving 7 bases of the junction unmatched. CDR3 DNA sequence: TGTGCCACCTCGACTAGCGGGGGGGGGAACAATGAGCAGTTCTTC. Encoded protein: CATSTSGGGNNEQFF.

The chain's CDR3 is CASSLGGLAGPTYEQYF. The DNA for the CDR3 is TGTGCCAGCAGCTTAGGGGGTCTAGCGGGGCCCACCTACGAGCAGTACTTC. The chain is built from TRBV7-8 and TRBJ2-7, with 9 bases lining up with TRBD2. Unmatched junction bases numbered 9, after V lost 1 base and J lost 2 bases. This CDR3 is 17 amino acids long. Looked up from germline, CDR1 is SGHVS and CDR2 is FQNEAQ. The full variable domain, its missing parts supplied by reference TRBV7-8 and TRBJ2-7, is GAGVSQSPRYKVAKRGQDVALRCDPISGHVSLFWYQQALGQGPEFLTYFQNEAQLDKSGLPSDRFFAERPEGSVSTLKIQRTQQEDSAVYLCASSLGGLAGPTYEQYFGPGTRLTVT.

The chain joins TRBV7-9 to TRBJ2-1; TRBD1 aligns across 7 bases. Germline V gene lookup returns CDR1 SEHNR and CDR2 FQNEAQ (reference sequence). The V gene end was trimmed by 5 bases and the J gene end by 0 bases; junction bases not matched to a gene: 13. The CDR3 length is 18 residues. The CDR3 DNA reads TGTGCCAGCAGCCATCCCACCCAGACAGGGTACTCCTACAATGAGCAGTTCTTC. Residues: CASSHPTQTGYSYNEQFF.

The CDR3 DNA reads TGTGCCAGTAGTTCCCAGGACAGACAGCCCCAGCATTTT. Translation: CASSSQDRQPQHF. V and J are TRBV19 and TRBJ1-5; the D gene is possibly TRBD1 (6 bases). Germline lookup yields CDR1 LNHDA and CDR2 SQIVND (reference sequence). The CDR3 contains 13 residues. The V gene lost 5 bases and the J gene lost 7 bases, with 12 bases spanning the gap.

The chain couples TRBV11-2 to TRBJ1-2; a possible D gene is TRBD1 (6 bases). Deletions cut 5 bases from V and 2 bases from J, with 9 bases between. Germline V gene data show CDR1 as SGHAT and CDR2 as FQNNGV. The CDR3 runs to 13 residues. The CDR3 loop reads CASSPTGNYGYTF. The CDR3, as DNA: TGTGCCAGCAGCCCCACAGGGAACTATGGCTACACCTTC. The variable domain in full, with the rest retrieved from reference TRBV11-2 and TRBJ1-2, is EAGVAQSPRYKIIEKRQSVAFWCNPISGHATLYWYQQILGQGPKLLIQFQNNGVVDDSQLPKDRFSAERLKGVDSTLKIQPAKLEDSAVYLCASSPTGNYGYTFGSGTRLTVV.

The genes are TRBV5-1 and TRBJ2-7; the match to TRBD1 covers 7 bases. This CDR3 comprises 19 residues. Germline V lookup: CDR1 SGHRS, CDR2 YFSETQ. The V and J ends lost 0 bases and 0 bases, in that order; junction bases with no gene match: 15. The DNA for the CDR3 is TGCGCCAGCAGCTTGGCGGGAACAGGGGCCTCCCCCACCTCCTACGAGCAGTACTTC. It encodes CASSLAGTGASPTSYEQYF.

This rearrangement joins TRBV29-1 to TRBJ2-3, with D possibly matching TRBD2 (7 bases). V dropped 7 bases and J dropped 5 bases, with 13 bases sitting between them. In germline, CDR1 is SQVTM, CDR2 ANQGSEA. The CDR3 is 12 amino acids. The CDR3 coding sequence is TGCAGCGACGGGGGAGGGGGAGATACGCAGTATTTT. It translates to CSDGGGGDTQYF.

The V call is TRBV5-5, the J call TRBJ2-5; 9 positions agree with TRBD2. V shed 4 bases and J 5 bases; nucleotides not matched to a gene: 9. The CDR3 spans 15 residues. In germline, CDR1 is SGHKS, CDR2 YYEKEE (reference sequence). CDR3 in amino acids: CASSVYSTSGETQYF. The CDR3 DNA reads as TGTGCCAGCAGCGTTTACTCCACTAGCGGGGAGACCCAGTACTTC.

The rearrangement uses TRBV4-3 and TRBJ2-3, with no clear D. Trimming shortened V by 1 base and J by 2 bases, and 10 bases separated the two germline ends. The CDR3 consists of 15 residues. The V gene's germline CDR1 is LGHNA and CDR2 YSLEER. CDR3 sequence: CASSQGHRITDTQYF. The CDR3, as DNA: TGCGCCAGCAGCCAAGGACATAGGATCACAGATACGCAGTATTTT.

The chain has TRBV14 and TRBJ2-1; TRBD1 matches at 12 bases. CDR1 SGHDN and CDR2 FVKESK come from the germline V gene. The CDR3 is 19 residues long. Unmatched junction bases numbered 12, after V lost 0 bases and J lost 6 bases. CDR3 protein: CASSQDVLGDRGLPNEQFF. The CDR3 DNA reads as TGTGCCAGCAGCCAAGATGTCCTAGGGGACAGGGGGCTCCCCAATGAGCAGTTCTTC.

The genes are TRBV7-9 and TRBJ2-1, with TRBD2 matching over 7 bases. J was trimmed by 9 bases and V by 2 bases; bases with no gene match: 4. CDR3 size: 13 residues. Germline values: CDR1 SEHNR, CDR2 FQNEAQ (reference sequence). CDR3 loop: CASSLLGEGEQFF. CDR3 bases: TGTGCCAGCAGCTTACTGGGGGAGGGTGAGCAGTTCTTC.

This clone was detected only once. The chain is built from TRBV28 and TRBJ2-5; D perhaps matches TRBD2 (6 bases). Germline values: CDR1 MDHEN, CDR2 SYDVKM. The CDR3 is 15 residues long. V shed 6 bases and J shed 3 bases, with 17 bases lying between them. This CDR3 is CASRSLARVEETQYF. The CDR3 DNA follows: TGTGCCAGCAGATCCCTAGCGAGAGTCGAAGAGACCCAGTACTTC. Looking up the rest from reference TRBV28 and TRBJ2-5 gives the full variable domain: DVKVTQSSRYLVKRTGEKVFLECVQDMDHENMFWYRQDPGLGLRLIYFSYDVKMKEKGDIPEGYSVSREKKERFSLILESASTNQTSMYLCASRSLARVEETQYFGPGTRLLVL.

This clone has only a few counts. The chain links TRBV25-1 to TRBJ2-3; no reliable D call. This CDR3 is 14 amino acids long. Trimming took off 3 bases at V and 4 bases at J, with 11 bases between the two ends. Germline V gene lookup returns CDR1 MGHDK and CDR2 SYGVNS. The CDR3 DNA reads as TGTGCCAGCAGTGATAGCAATTATCCAGATACGCAGTATTTT. Amino acids: CASSDSNYPDTQYF.

This clone has just a few counts. The gene calls are TRBV9 and TRBJ1-5; TRBD1 matches at 7 bases. The CDR3 is 15 residues long. The germline gives CDR1 SGDLS, CDR2 YYNGEE. V lost 0 bases to trimming and J lost 7 bases; unmatched junction nucleotides: 7. CDR3 region: CASSVGQGVDQPQHF. CDR3 nucleotide sequence: TGTGCCAGCAGCGTAGGCCAGGGGGTGGACCAGCCCCAGCATTTT.